This T cell receptor (beta chain) originates from a study of blood T cell repertoires in COVID-19. For the study at large: In each case, the material was cDNA or gDNA derived from T cells, B-cell-depleted T cells, or PBMCs.

In the original workflow: By means of reference gene primer amplification, nucleated cell counts were estimated. The assay was immunoSEQ multiplex PCR, and TCRdb's table has in-frame clones only and misses some. The V and J calls and clone size come from that table; D and trimming were worked out from the DNA. Of fewer than 400,000 clones in the sample, roughly 85% were seen once. Germline V lookup: CDR1 MNHEY, CDR2 SVGAGI. The CDR3 loop spans 13 amino acids. The V segment lost 5 bases and the J segment 4 bases; nucleotides outside the gene matches: 2. Sequenced: peripheral blood. The clonotype was recovered from a young woman with acute or convalescent COVID-19. The J gene is TRBJ1-1, the V gene TRBV6-5, with TRBD1 matching 9 bases. CDR3 nucleotides: TGTGCCAGCAGTCCGGACAGGGGCACTGAAGCTTTCTTT. Protein sequence: CASSPDRGTEAFF.